The rows below give T cell receptor beta chains drawn from one sample of a study of CD8 T cells in Susac syndrome. TCRdb re-analysed the immunoSEQ multiplex PCR reads in MiXCR, keeping a single row per CDR3 protein. This sample has 150,000 to 200,000 distinct CDR3 sequences, with approximately 94% found just once. The sequenced material came from CD4+ T cells from PBMCs. The source of these receptors is a human donor with Susac syndrome. Each CDR3 is given with its conserved first and last residue. A D gene is named only where the DNA matches it firmly. For some rows the clone size is stated as once, few or many, or as a class when expanded; others skip it.

CDR3nt: TGCAGTGCTAGACGACAGGGTCAGGGTCAGCCCCAGCATTTT
CDR3aa: CSARRQGQGQPQHF
v_gene: TRBV20-1
j_gene: TRBJ1-5
abundance: NA
d_gene: TRBD1

CDR3nt: TGTGCCACCAGCAGAGATCGTCAACCCCAGCATTTT
CDR3aa: CATSRDRQPQHF
v_gene: TRBV15
j_gene: TRBJ1-5
abundance: NA
d_gene: NA

CDR3nt: TGCAGCGTCAACAGGGGGAACACTGAAGCTTTCTTT
CDR3aa: CSVNRGNTEAFF
v_gene: TRBV29-1
j_gene: TRBJ1-1
abundance: NA
d_gene: TRBD1

CDR3nt: TGCAGCGTCGCGGGGACTTCCTACGAGCAGTACTTC
CDR3aa: CSVAGTSYEQYF
v_gene: TRBV29-1
j_gene: TRBJ2-7
abundance: NA
d_gene: NA

CDR3nt: TGCAGTGCTAGCCGGGACAGGGACTCAGATACGCAGTATTTT
CDR3aa: CSASRDRDSDTQYF
v_gene: TRBV20-1
j_gene: TRBJ2-3
abundance: NA
d_gene: TRBD1

CDR3nt: TGTGCCAGCAGCCAAGAGAGGGATAATTCACCCCTCCACTTT
CDR3aa: CASSQERDNSPLHF
v_gene: TRBV7-2
j_gene: TRBJ1-6
abundance: few
d_gene: NA

CDR3nt: TGCGCCAGCTCCGGGGGCGGGAGGGCAGATACGCAGTATTTT
CDR3aa: CASSGGGRADTQYF
v_gene: TRBV5-1
j_gene: TRBJ2-3
abundance: NA
d_gene: TRBD2

CDR3nt: TGTGCCAGCAGCTTAGACTTCTCCAATGAGCAGTTCTTC
CDR3aa: CASSLDFSNEQFF
v_gene: TRBV11-1
j_gene: TRBJ2-1
abundance: NA
d_gene: NA

CDR3nt: TGTGCCAGCAGCCCCACTTCGGATGAGCAGTTCTTC
CDR3aa: CASSPTSDEQFF
v_gene: TRBV3-1
j_gene: TRBJ2-1
abundance: NA
d_gene: NA

CDR3nt: TGTGCCAGCATGAAGGACTTCACAGATACGCAGTATTTT
CDR3aa: CASMKDFTDTQYF
v_gene: TRBV11-2
j_gene: TRBJ2-3
abundance: NA
d_gene: NA

CDR3nt: TGCAGTGCTTCCGGAGGGGCAGGGGTGGCCGGGGAGCTGTTTTTT
CDR3aa: CSASGGAGVAGELFF
v_gene: TRBV20-1
j_gene: TRBJ2-2
abundance: once
d_gene: NA

CDR3nt: TGTGCCAGCAGCATACCGGGACAGGGGGGAGAGACCCAGTACTTC
CDR3aa: CASSIPGQGGETQYF
v_gene: TRBV5-6
j_gene: TRBJ2-5
abundance: NA
d_gene: TRBD1

CDR3nt: TGCAGTGCGAGACTAGTACGCGAGCAGTACTTC
CDR3aa: CSARLVREQYF
v_gene: TRBV20-1
j_gene: TRBJ2-7
abundance: NA
d_gene: NA

CDR3nt: TGCGCCAGCAGTCAACCGGGACAGGGGACCTCTAATTCACCCCTCCACTTT
CDR3aa: CASSQPGQGTSNSPLHF
v_gene: TRBV23-1
j_gene: TRBJ1-6
abundance: NA
d_gene: TRBD1

CDR3nt: TGTGCCAGCTGGACAGGGCCCTATGGCTACACCTTC
CDR3aa: CASWTGPYGYTF
v_gene: TRBV6-5
j_gene: TRBJ1-2
abundance: NA
d_gene: TRBD1

CDR3nt: TGTGCCAGCAGTGAATACGCTAGCGCGAACACAGATACGCAGTATTTT
CDR3aa: CASSEYASANTDTQYF
v_gene: TRBV25-1
j_gene: TRBJ2-3
abundance: NA
d_gene: NA

CDR3nt: TGTGCCAGCAGCGTCATATCTCAGTCCCAGTACTTC
CDR3aa: CASSVISQSQYF
v_gene: TRBV7-2
j_gene: TRBJ2-7
abundance: NA
d_gene: NA

CDR3nt: TGTGCCAGCAGCCATCCCGCCGGGACGGCGAACACTGAAGCTTTCTTT
CDR3aa: CASSHPAGTANTEAFF
v_gene: TRBV7-9
j_gene: TRBJ1-1
abundance: NA
d_gene: NA

CDR3nt: TGCAGTGCTTTAACGGGACTAGCGGGGGTAGAGGATGAGCAGTTCTTC
CDR3aa: CSALTGLAGVEDEQFF
v_gene: TRBV20-1
j_gene: TRBJ2-1
abundance: once
d_gene: TRBD2

CDR3nt: TGCAGTGCTAGATTTACTAGCGGGGGGGCCGGGGGGACGCAGTATTTT
CDR3aa: CSARFTSGGAGGTQYF
v_gene: TRBV20-1
j_gene: TRBJ2-3
abundance: NA
d_gene: TRBD2

CDR3nt: TGTGCCAGCAGCTTAACTCCGGGGGATACGCAGTATTTT
CDR3aa: CASSLTPGDTQYF
v_gene: TRBV7-2
j_gene: TRBJ2-3
abundance: NA
d_gene: NA

CDR3nt: TGTGCCAGCAGTTGGAGGGGCTTCAACTCTGGAAACACCATATATTTT
CDR3aa: CASSWRGFNSGNTIYF
v_gene: TRBV12-3/TRBV12-4
j_gene: TRBJ1-3
abundance: NA
d_gene: NA

CDR3nt: TGTGCCAGCTCACCAACGGGAGGGGATCAGCCCCAGCATTTT
CDR3aa: CASSPTGGDQPQHF
v_gene: TRBV18
j_gene: TRBJ1-5
abundance: few
d_gene: NA

CDR3nt: TGCAGTGCTAGACTCGCAGGGGACGGGGCCAACGTCCTGACTTTC
CDR3aa: CSARLAGDGANVLTF
v_gene: TRBV20-1
j_gene: TRBJ2-6
abundance: NA
d_gene: NA

CDR3nt: TGCAGTGCTAGAAGCCTAGCGGGGGTCTACGAGCAGTACTTC
CDR3aa: CSARSLAGVYEQYF
v_gene: TRBV20-1
j_gene: TRBJ2-7
abundance: NA
d_gene: TRBD2

CDR3nt: TGTGCCAGCAGCGTAGTGTCGCTGAGCTCCTACAATGAGCAGTTCTTC
CDR3aa: CASSVVSLSSYNEQFF
v_gene: TRBV9
j_gene: TRBJ2-1
abundance: NA
d_gene: NA

CDR3nt: TGTGCCAGCAGCCTTCTAGCTTCGTACGAGCAGTACTTC
CDR3aa: CASSLLASYEQYF
v_gene: TRBV3-1
j_gene: TRBJ2-7
abundance: NA
d_gene: NA

CDR3nt: TGCAGTGCTTCTCCCGGGACAGGGGGCGAGGGTTCACCCCTCCACTTT
CDR3aa: CSASPGTGGEGSPLHF
v_gene: TRBV20-1
j_gene: TRBJ1-6
abundance: NA
d_gene: TRBD1

CDR3nt: TGCAGTGCTAGAGGACTAGCGGGCTCCTACGAGCAGTACTTC
CDR3aa: CSARGLAGSYEQYF
v_gene: TRBV20-1
j_gene: TRBJ2-7
abundance: NA
d_gene: TRBD2

CDR3nt: TGTGCCAGCAGCTTATTTGCCCTGAACACTGAAGCTTTCTTT
CDR3aa: CASSLFALNTEAFF
v_gene: TRBV7-2
j_gene: TRBJ1-1
abundance: NA
d_gene: NA

CDR3nt: TGTGCCTGGACCTCGGGACGACCGGAAGAGACCCAGTACTTC
CDR3aa: CAWTSGRPEETQYF
v_gene: TRBV30
j_gene: TRBJ2-5
abundance: NA
d_gene: NA

CDR3nt: TGTGCCAGCAGCCAAGGACAGGAGATCTATGGCTACACCTTC
CDR3aa: CASSQGQEIYGYTF
v_gene: TRBV3-1
j_gene: TRBJ1-2
abundance: once
d_gene: NA

CDR3nt: TGCAGTGCCAGGGGAGCGGGGGTAATAGATACGCAGTATTTT
CDR3aa: CSARGAGVIDTQYF
v_gene: TRBV20-1
j_gene: TRBJ2-3
abundance: NA
d_gene: TRBD2

CDR3nt: TGTGCCAGCAGCTTGGTACCCGGTGGGGGGGCAGATACGCAGTATTTT
CDR3aa: CASSLVPGGGADTQYF
v_gene: TRBV5-6
j_gene: TRBJ2-3
abundance: NA
d_gene: TRBD2

CDR3nt: TGTGCCACCAGTGATTCCCGACTAGCGGGGACATACAATGAGCAGTTCTTC
CDR3aa: CATSDSRLAGTYNEQFF
v_gene: TRBV24-1
j_gene: TRBJ2-1
abundance: NA
d_gene: TRBD2

CDR3nt: TGTGCCAGCAGCCAAGACTACACTCAGGAGGGCTACACCTTC
CDR3aa: CASSQDYTQEGYTF
v_gene: TRBV3-1
j_gene: TRBJ1-2
abundance: NA
d_gene: NA

CDR3nt: TGTGCCGGAGGACTCTTAGAGACCCAGTACTTC
CDR3aa: CAGGLLETQYF
v_gene: TRBV30
j_gene: TRBJ2-5
abundance: NA
d_gene: NA

CDR3nt: TGTGCCAGCAGCTTATCAGCGGGGGGGCTAGGGCAGTTCTTC
CDR3aa: CASSLSAGGLGQFF
v_gene: TRBV7-2
j_gene: TRBJ2-1
abundance: NA
d_gene: TRBD2

CDR3nt: TGCAGCGGGAGGACTAGCGCCTACAATGAGCAGTTCTTC
CDR3aa: CSGRTSAYNEQFF
v_gene: TRBV29-1
j_gene: TRBJ2-1
abundance: NA
d_gene: TRBD2

CDR3nt: TGTGCCAGCAGCTTAGCGCCGGTGACGGTGGTAATGAGCTCCGAGCAGTACTTC
CDR3aa: CASSLAPVTVVMSSEQYF
v_gene: TRBV7-8
j_gene: TRBJ2-7
abundance: NA
d_gene: NA

CDR3nt: TGTGCCTGGAGTAGGCAGAGCTATGGCTACACCTTC
CDR3aa: CAWSRQSYGYTF
v_gene: TRBV30
j_gene: TRBJ1-2
abundance: NA
d_gene: NA

CDR3nt: TGCAGTGCTAGAGATGGGCAGAGCTCTGGAAACACCATATATTTT
CDR3aa: CSARDGQSSGNTIYF
v_gene: TRBV20-1
j_gene: TRBJ1-3
abundance: NA
d_gene: NA

CDR3nt: TGTGCCAGCAGCTTGGAGGGATTTTCGGACAATGAGCAGTTCTTC
CDR3aa: CASSLEGFSDNEQFF
v_gene: TRBV5-5
j_gene: TRBJ2-1
abundance: NA
d_gene: NA

CDR3nt: TGTGCCAGCAGCCGAAACAGGGCTCGCACAGATACGCAGTATTTT
CDR3aa: CASSRNRARTDTQYF
v_gene: TRBV14
j_gene: TRBJ2-3
abundance: NA
d_gene: NA

CDR3nt: TGTGCCAGCAGCCAAGGGACAGGCTCCGGGGAGCTGTTTTTT
CDR3aa: CASSQGTGSGELFF
v_gene: TRBV3-1
j_gene: TRBJ2-2
abundance: NA
d_gene: TRBD1

CDR3nt: TGTGCCAGCAGGGGGGTCGAGCAGTACTTC
CDR3aa: CASRGVEQYF
v_gene: TRBV6-5
j_gene: TRBJ2-7
abundance: NA
d_gene: NA

CDR3nt: TGCGCCAGCAGCGGTCCCCAGGGGTCAGATACGCAGTATTTT
CDR3aa: CASSGPQGSDTQYF
v_gene: TRBV5-1
j_gene: TRBJ2-3
abundance: NA
d_gene: NA

CDR3nt: TGCGCCAGCAGCTTGTCCGTCACCCCGAACCCTGAAGCTTTCTTT
CDR3aa: CASSLSVTPNPEAFF
v_gene: TRBV5-1
j_gene: TRBJ1-1
abundance: NA
d_gene: NA

CDR3nt: TGTGCCTGGAGTGTACGTGGGAATGAAGCTTTCTTT
CDR3aa: CAWSVRGNEAFF
v_gene: TRBV30
j_gene: TRBJ1-1
abundance: few
d_gene: NA

CDR3nt: TGTGCCAGCAGCTTAGGGTGGACCGGAATCACTGAAGCTTTCTTT
CDR3aa: CASSLGWTGITEAFF
v_gene: TRBV7-2
j_gene: TRBJ1-1
abundance: NA
d_gene: NA

CDR3nt: TGCGCCAGCAGCAGGGAAGGCACTGAAGCTTTCTTT
CDR3aa: CASSREGTEAFF
v_gene: TRBV5-1
j_gene: TRBJ1-1
abundance: NA
d_gene: NA

CDR3nt: TGTGCCACCAGCAGAGGAAGGGACTCCTTCAATGAGCAGTTCTTC
CDR3aa: CATSRGRDSFNEQFF
v_gene: TRBV15
j_gene: TRBJ2-1
abundance: NA
d_gene: NA